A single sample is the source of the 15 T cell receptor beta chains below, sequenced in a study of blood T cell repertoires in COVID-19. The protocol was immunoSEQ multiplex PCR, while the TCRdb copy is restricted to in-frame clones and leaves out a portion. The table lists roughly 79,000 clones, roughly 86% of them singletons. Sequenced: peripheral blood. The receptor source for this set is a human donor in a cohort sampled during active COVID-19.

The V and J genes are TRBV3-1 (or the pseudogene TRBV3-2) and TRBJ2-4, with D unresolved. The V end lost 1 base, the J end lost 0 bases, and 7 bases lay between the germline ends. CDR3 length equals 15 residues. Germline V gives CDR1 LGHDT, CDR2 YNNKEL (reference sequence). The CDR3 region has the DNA TGTGCCAGCAGCCAAGCGTTACTAGCCAAAAACATTCAGTACTTC. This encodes CASSQALLAKNIQYF.

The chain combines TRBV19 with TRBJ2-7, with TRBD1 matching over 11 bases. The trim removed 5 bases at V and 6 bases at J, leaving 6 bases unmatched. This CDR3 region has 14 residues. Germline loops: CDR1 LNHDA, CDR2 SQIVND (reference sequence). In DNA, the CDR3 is TGTGCCAGTAGTTCGCGGGACAGGGGGATCGAGCAGTACTTC. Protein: CASSSRDRGIEQYF. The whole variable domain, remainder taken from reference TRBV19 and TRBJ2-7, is DGGITQSPKYLFRKEGQNVTLSCEQNLNHDAMYWYRQDPGQGLRLIYYSQIVNDFQKGDIAEGYSVSREKKESFPLTVTSAQKNPTAFYLCASSSRDRGIEQYFGPGTRLTVT.

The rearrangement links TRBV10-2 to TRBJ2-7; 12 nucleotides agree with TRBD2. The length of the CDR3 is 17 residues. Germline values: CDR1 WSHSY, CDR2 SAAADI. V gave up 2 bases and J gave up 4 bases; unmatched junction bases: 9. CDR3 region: CASSERVGTSGQYEQYF. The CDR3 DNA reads TGCGCCAGCAGTGAGCGTGTCGGGACTAGCGGGCAGTACGAGCAGTACTTC.

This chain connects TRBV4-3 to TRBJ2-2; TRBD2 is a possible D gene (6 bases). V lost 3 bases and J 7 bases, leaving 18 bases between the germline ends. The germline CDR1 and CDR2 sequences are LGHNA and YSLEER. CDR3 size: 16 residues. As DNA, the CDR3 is TGCGCCAGCAGCCAGCTTGTCCGTGGGAGGAACGGGGAGCTGTTTTTT. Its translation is CASSQLVRGRNGELFF.

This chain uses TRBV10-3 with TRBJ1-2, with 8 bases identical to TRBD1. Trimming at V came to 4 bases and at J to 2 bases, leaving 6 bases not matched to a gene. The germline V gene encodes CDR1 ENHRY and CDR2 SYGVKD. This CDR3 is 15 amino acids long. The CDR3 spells CAISGGDRRNYGYTF. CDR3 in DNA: TGTGCCATCAGTGGGGGGGACAGGCGGAACTATGGCTACACCTTC.

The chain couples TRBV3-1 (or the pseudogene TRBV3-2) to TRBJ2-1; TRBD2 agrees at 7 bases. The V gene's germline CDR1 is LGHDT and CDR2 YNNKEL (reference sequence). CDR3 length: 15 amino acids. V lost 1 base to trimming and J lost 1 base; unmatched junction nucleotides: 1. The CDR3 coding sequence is TGTGCCAGCAGCCAAGTAGCGGGTTCCTACAATGAGCAGTTCTTC. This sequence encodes CASSQVAGSYNEQFF.

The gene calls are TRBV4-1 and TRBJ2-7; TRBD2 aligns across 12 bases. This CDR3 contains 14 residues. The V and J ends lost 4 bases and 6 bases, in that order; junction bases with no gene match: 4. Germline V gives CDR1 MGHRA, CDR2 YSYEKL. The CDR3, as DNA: TGCGCCAGCAGCCTAGGACTAGCGGGGCTCGAGCAGTACTTC. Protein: CASSLGLAGLEQYF.

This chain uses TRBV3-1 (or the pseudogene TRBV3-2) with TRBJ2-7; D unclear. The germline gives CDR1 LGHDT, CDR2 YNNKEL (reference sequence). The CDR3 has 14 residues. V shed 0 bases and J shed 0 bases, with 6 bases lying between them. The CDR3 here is CASSQDPSSYEQYF. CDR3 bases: TGTGCCAGCAGCCAAGATCCCAGCTCCTACGAGCAGTACTTC.

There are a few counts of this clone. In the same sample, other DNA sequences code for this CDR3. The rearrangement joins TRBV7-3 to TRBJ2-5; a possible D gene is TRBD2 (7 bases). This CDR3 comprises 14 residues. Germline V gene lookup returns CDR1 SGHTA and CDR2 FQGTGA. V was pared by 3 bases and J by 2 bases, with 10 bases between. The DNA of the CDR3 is TGTGCCAGCAGCTTGGGGGGGCAGCAAGAGACCCAGTACTTC. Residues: CASSLGGQQETQYF.

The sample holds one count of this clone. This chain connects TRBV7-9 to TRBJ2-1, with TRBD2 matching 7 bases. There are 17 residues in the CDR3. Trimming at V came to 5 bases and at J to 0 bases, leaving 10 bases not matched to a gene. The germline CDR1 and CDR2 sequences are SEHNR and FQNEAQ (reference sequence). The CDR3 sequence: CASSGGDAGSSYNEQFF. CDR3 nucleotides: TGTGCCAGCAGCGGGGGGGACGCGGGGAGCTCCTACAATGAGCAGTTCTTC.

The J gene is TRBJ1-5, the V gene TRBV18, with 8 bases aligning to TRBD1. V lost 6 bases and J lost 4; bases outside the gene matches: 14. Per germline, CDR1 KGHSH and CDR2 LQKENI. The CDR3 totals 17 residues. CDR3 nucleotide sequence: TGTGCCAGCTCGCTGACCGGGACAGGCGCTACTAATCAGCCCCAGCATTTT. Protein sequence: CASSLTGTGATNQPQHF.

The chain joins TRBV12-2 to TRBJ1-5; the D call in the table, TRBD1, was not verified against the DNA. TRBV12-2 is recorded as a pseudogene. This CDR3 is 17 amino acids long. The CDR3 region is CASRPSNLTGPNQPQHF. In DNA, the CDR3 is TGTGCAAGTCGCCCGTCGAACTTAACAGGGCCCAATCAGCCCCAGCATTTT.

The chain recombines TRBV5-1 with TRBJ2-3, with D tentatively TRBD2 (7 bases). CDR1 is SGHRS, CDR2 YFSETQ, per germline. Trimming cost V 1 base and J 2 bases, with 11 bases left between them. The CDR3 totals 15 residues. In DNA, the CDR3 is TGCGCCAGCAGCTTGCGGGGGGCTAACACAGATACGCAGTATTTT. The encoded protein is CASSLRGANTDTQYF.

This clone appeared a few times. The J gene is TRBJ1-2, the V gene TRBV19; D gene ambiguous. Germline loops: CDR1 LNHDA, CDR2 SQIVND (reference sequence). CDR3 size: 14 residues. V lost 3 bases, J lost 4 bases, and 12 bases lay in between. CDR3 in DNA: TGTGCCAGTAGTATCCAAGCCCTGCCCTATGGCTACACCTTC. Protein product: CASSIQALPYGYTF.

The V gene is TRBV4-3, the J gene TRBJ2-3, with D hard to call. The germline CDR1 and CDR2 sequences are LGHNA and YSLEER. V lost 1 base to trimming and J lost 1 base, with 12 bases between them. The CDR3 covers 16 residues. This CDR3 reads CASSQGFYEGTDTQYF. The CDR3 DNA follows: TGCGCCAGCAGCCAAGGATTCTACGAGGGCACAGATACGCAGTATTTT.